This T cell receptor (beta chain) stems from a study of cytomegalovirus exposure and HLA in healthy donors. The PCR was carried out with 60 Vbeta primers and 13 Jbeta primers. The method was immunoSEQ multiplex PCR; TCRdb's version includes in-frame clones alone and lacks a portion of them. There are about 230,000 clones in the sample; 77% occur only once, and around 2.9% lies in the top ten. The CDR3 runs 14 residues. Deletions cut 0 bases from V and 4 bases from J, with 10 bases between. Germline V CDR1 and CDR2: SGHRS, YFSETQ. The chain couples TRBV5-1 to TRBJ1-2; unclear D gene. This clonotype originated in a woman aged 60 to 75 in good health and CMV-seropositive. The sample was PBMCs. The CDR3 DNA sequence: TGCGCCAGCAGCTTGGCCGTCCCCTCCTATGGCTACACCTTC. Translated: CASSLAVPSYGYTF.